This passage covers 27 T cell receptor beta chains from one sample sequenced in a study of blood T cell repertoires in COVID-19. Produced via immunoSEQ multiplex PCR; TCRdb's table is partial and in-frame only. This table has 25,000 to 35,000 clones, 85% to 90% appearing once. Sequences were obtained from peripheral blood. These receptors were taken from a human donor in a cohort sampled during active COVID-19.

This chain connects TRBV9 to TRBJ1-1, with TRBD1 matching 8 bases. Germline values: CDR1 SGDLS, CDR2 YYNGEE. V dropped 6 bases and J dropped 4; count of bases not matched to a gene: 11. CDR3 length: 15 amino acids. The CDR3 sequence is CASNPGGGGPTEAFF. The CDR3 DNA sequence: TGTGCCAGCAACCCAGGGGGCGGAGGTCCCACTGAAGCTTTCTTT.

The CDR3 DNA follows: TGTGCCAGCAGCCCGTCCGGGACAGCTTATAATTCACCCCTCCACTTT. It yields the protein CASSPSGTAYNSPLHF. The V gene is TRBV7-2, the J gene TRBJ1-6; the match to TRBD1 covers 7 bases. V dropped 5 bases and J dropped 4; count of bases not matched to a gene: 8. This CDR3 contains 16 residues. Germline assignment: CDR1 SGHTA and CDR2 FQGNSA. Based on the CDR3 plus reference TRBV7-2 and TRBJ1-6, the full variable domain is GAGVSQSPSNKVTEKGKDVELRCDPISGHTALYWYRQSLGQGLEFLIYFQGNSAPDKSGLPSDRFSAERTGGSVSTLTIQRTQQEDSAVYLCASSPSGTAYNSPLHFGNGTRLTVT.

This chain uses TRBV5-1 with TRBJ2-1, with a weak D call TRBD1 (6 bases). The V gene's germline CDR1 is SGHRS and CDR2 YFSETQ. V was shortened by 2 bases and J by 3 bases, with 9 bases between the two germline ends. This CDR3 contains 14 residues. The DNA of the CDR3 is TGCGCCAGCAGCTTTGGACAGAACTACAATGAGCAGTTCTTC. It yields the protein CASSFGQNYNEQFF.

CDR3 in DNA: TGTGCCAGCAGCTTAGTGGCAGAACCCTACGAGCAGTACTTC. This translates into CASSLVAEPYEQYF. The chain couples TRBV11-2 to TRBJ2-7, with no clear D. Trimming cost V 1 base and J 2 bases, with 9 bases left between them. The germline V gene encodes CDR1 SGHAT and CDR2 FQNNGV. This CDR3 comprises 14 residues.

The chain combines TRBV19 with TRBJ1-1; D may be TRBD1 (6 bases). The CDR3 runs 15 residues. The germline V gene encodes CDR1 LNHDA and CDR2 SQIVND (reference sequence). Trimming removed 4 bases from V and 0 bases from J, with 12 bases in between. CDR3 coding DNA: TGTGCCAGTAGTAGCGGGGGGGGGCTGAACACTGAAGCTTTCTTT. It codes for CASSSGGGLNTEAFF.

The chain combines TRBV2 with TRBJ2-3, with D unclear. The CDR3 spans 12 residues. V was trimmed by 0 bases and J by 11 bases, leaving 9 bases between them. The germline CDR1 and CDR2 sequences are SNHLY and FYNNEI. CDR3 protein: CASSEAAPMQYF. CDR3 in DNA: TGTGCCAGCAGTGAAGCGGCTCCGATGCAGTATTTT.

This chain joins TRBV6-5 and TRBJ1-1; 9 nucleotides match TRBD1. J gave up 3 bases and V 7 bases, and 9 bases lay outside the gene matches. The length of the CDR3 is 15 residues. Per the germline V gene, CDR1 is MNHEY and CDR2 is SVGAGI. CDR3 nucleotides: TGTGCCAGCAAAACGACCGGGACAGGGCACACTGAAGCTTTCTTT. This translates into CASKTTGTGHTEAFF.

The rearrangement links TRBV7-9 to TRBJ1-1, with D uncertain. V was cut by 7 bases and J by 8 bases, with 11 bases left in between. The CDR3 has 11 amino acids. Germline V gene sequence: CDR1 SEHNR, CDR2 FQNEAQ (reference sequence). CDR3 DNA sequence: TGTGCCAGCACGACTGGTTGGGAAGCTTTCTTT. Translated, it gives CASTTGWEAFF.

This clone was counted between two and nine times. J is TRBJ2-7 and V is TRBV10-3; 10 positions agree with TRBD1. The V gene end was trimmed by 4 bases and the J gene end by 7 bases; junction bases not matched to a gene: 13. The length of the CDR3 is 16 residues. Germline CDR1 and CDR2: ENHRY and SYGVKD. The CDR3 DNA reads TGTGCCATCAGTGCCAACACCGGGACAGGGGTCTGGGAGCAGTACTTC. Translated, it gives CAISANTGTGVWEQYF.

CDR3 DNA sequence: TGTGCCTGGGACGGTACTAACTATGGCTACACCTTC. Protein sequence: CAWDGTNYGYTF. This chain connects TRBV30 to TRBJ1-2; D remains ambiguous. The CDR3 covers 12 residues. Germline V gene lookup returns CDR1 GTSNPN and CDR2 SVGIG (reference sequence). V was shortened by 5 bases and J by 0 bases, with 7 bases between the two germline ends.

CDR3 amino acids: CASRPGTSGYNEQFF. The CDR3 DNA sequence: TGTGCCAGCAGACCCGGGACTAGCGGTTACAATGAGCAGTTCTTC. The chain has TRBV2 and TRBJ2-1, with TRBD2 matching 11 bases. Germline CDR1 SNHLY, CDR2 FYNNEI. Trimming cost V 6 bases and J 4 bases; bases outside gene matches: 5. The CDR3 loop spans 15 amino acids.

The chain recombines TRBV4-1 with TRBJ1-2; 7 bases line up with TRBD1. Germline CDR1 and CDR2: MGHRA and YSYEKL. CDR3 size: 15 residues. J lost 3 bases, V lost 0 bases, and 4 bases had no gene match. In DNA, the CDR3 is TGCGCCAGCAGCCAAGACCCCACAGGGGACTATGGCTACACCTTC. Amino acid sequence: CASSQDPTGDYGYTF.

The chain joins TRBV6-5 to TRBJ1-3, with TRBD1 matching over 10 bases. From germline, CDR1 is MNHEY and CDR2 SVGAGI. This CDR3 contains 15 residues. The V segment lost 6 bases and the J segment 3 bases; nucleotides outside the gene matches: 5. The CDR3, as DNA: TGTGCCAGCAGGGGCGACAGGGGGCTTGGAAACACCATATATTTT. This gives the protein CASRGDRGLGNTIYF.

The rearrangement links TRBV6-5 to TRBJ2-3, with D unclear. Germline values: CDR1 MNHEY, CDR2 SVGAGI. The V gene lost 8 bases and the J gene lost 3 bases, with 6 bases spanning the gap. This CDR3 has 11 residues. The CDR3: CASPETDTQYF. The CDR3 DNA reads TGTGCCAGCCCGGAGACAGATACGCAGTATTTT.

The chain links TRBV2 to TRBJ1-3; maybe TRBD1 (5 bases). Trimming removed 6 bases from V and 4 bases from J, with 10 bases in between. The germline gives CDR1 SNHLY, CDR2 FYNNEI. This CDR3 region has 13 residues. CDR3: CASSWTQGNTIYF. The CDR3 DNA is TGTGCCAGCAGCTGGACACAGGGAAACACCATATATTTT.

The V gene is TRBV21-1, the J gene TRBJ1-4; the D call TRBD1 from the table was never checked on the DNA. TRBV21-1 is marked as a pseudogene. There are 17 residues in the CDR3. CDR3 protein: CASSKGVGGDLNEKLFF. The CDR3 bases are TGTGCCAGCAGCAAAGGGGTAGGGGGCGATCTAAATGAAAAACTGTTTTTT.

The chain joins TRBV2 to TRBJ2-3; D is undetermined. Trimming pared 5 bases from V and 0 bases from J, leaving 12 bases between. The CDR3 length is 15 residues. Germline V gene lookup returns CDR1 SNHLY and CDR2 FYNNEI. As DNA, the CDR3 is TGTGCCAGCAGTTTTAGGAGCCCTAGCACAGATACGCAGTATTTT. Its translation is CASSFRSPSTDTQYF.

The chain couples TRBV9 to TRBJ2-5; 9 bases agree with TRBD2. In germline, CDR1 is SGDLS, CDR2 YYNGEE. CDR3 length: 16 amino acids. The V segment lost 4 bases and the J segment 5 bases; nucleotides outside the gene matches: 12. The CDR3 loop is CASSPIPGGGGETQYF. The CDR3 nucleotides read TGTGCCAGCAGCCCCATTCCGGGCGGGGGGGGCGAGACCCAGTACTTC.

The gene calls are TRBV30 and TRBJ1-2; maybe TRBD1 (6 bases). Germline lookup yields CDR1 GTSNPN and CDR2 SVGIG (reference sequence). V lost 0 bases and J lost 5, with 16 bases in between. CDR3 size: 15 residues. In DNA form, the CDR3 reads TGTGCCTGGAGTGTACCCGGAACAGGGATGTATGGCTACACCTTC. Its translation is CAWSVPGTGMYGYTF.

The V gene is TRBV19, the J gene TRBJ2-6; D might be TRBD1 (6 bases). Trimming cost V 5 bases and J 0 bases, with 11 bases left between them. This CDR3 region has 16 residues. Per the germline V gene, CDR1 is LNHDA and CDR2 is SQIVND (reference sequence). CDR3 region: CASSPLGGSGANVLTF. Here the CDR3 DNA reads TGTGCCAGTAGTCCCTTAGGGGGCTCTGGGGCCAACGTCCTGACTTTC.

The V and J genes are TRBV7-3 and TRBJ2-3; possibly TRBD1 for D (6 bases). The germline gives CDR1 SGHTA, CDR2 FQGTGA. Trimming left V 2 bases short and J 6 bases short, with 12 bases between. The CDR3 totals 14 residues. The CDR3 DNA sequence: TGTGCCAGCAGCTTAGAACAGGGAAGGGATACGCAGTATTTT. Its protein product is CASSLEQGRDTQYF.

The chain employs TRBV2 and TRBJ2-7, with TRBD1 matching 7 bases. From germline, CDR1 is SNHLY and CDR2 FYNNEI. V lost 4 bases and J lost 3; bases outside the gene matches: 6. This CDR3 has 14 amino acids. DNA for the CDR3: TGTGCCAGCAGTGCGTACAGGGGAGACTACGAGCAGTACTTC. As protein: CASSAYRGDYEQYF.

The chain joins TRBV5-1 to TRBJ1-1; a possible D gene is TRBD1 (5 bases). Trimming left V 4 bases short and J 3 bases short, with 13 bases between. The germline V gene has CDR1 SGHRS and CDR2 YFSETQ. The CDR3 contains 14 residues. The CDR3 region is CASSATTGDTEAFF. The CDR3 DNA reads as TGCGCCAGCAGCGCAACTACAGGCGACACTGAAGCTTTCTTT.

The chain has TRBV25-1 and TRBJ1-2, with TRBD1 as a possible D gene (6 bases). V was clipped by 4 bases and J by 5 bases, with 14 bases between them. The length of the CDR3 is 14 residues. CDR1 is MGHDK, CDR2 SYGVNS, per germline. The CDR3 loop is CASSGGPDSYGYTF. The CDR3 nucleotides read TGTGCCAGCAGTGGAGGCCCGGACAGTTATGGCTACACCTTC.

DNA of the CDR3: TGTGCCTGGAGTGTATCAGCAGGGACTGAAGCTTTCTTT. Translated: CAWSVSAGTEAFF. The gene calls are TRBV30 and TRBJ1-1, with D tentatively TRBD1 (5 bases). Germline lookup yields CDR1 GTSNPN and CDR2 SVGIG (reference sequence). V was cut by 0 bases and J by 5 bases, with 10 bases left in between. The CDR3 contains 13 residues.

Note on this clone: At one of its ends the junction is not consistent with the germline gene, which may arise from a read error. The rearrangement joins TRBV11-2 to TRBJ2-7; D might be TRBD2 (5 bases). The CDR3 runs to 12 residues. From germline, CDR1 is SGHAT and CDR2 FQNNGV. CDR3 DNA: TGTGCCAGCAGGATGGGAGTCCACGAGAAGTACTTC. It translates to CASRMGVHEKYF.

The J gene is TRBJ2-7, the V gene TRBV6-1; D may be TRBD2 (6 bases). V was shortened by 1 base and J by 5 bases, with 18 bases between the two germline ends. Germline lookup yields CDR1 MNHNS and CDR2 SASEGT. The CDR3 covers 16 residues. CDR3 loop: CASSEERRLWGDEQYF. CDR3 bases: TGTGCCAGCAGTGAAGAACGGAGGTTGTGGGGGGACGAGCAGTACTTC.